A selection of T cell receptor beta chains follows, all from one sample in a study of blood T cell repertoires in COVID-19. Data came from immunoSEQ multiplex PCR; TCRdb stores just in-frame clones and leaves some out. Here the sample spans around 100,000 clones, around 81% being singletons. Sequenced sample: peripheral blood. These receptor sequences come from a man between 50 and 59 years old with active or convalescent COVID-19. The CDR3 runs from the conserved cysteine through the conserved F or W. D genes are given only for firm matches. Size is omitted from some rows. Given values are once, few, many or a class for expanded clones.

cdr3_nt: TGTGCCAGCAGTTCCCTGACAGGCCTATTCGGCCATGGCTACACCTTC
cdr3_aa: CASSSLTGLFGHGYTF
clone_size: -
d_call: -
v_call: TRBV27
j_call: TRBJ1-2

cdr3_nt: TGTGCCAGCAGCGTAGACACGGAGGTAACGGGGCAGTTCTTC
cdr3_aa: CASSVDTEVTGQFF
clone_size: -
d_call: -
v_call: TRBV9
j_call: TRBJ2-1

cdr3_nt: TGCAGCGTTCACATTACAGGGGGCGCCGGTTCCGGTGAAGCTTTCTTT
cdr3_aa: CSVHITGGAGSGEAFF
clone_size: few
d_call: TRBD1
v_call: TRBV29-1
j_call: TRBJ1-1

cdr3_nt: TGTGCCAGCAGTTATGTCGGGAATGAGCAGTTCTTC
cdr3_aa: CASSYVGNEQFF
clone_size: -
d_call: -
v_call: TRBV6-2/TRBV6-3
j_call: TRBJ2-1

cdr3_nt: TGTGCCAGCAATGAGGCCAGAGAGGGCTACACCTTC
cdr3_aa: CASNEAREGYTF
clone_size: -
d_call: -
v_call: TRBV28
j_call: TRBJ1-2

cdr3_nt: TGTGCCAGCAGTTACTCGAACTCGAGGAACACTGAAGCTTTCTTT
cdr3_aa: CASSYSNSRNTEAFF
clone_size: -
d_call: -
v_call: TRBV6-8
j_call: TRBJ1-1

cdr3_nt: TGTGCCAGCAGCTCCTTATTTGGACTAGCGGGGGGCACAGATACGCAGTATTTT
cdr3_aa: CASSSLFGLAGGTDTQYF
clone_size: -
d_call: TRBD2
v_call: TRBV5-4
j_call: TRBJ2-3

cdr3_nt: TGTGCCAGCACCCGAAGTCGGGAAGATGGCTACACCTTC
cdr3_aa: CASTRSREDGYTF
clone_size: -
d_call: -
v_call: TRBV18
j_call: TRBJ1-2

cdr3_nt: TGCGCCAGCAGCCCCGGACAGATTGGAAACACCATATATTTT
cdr3_aa: CASSPGQIGNTIYF
clone_size: -
d_call: -
v_call: TRBV5-1
j_call: TRBJ1-3

cdr3_nt: TGTGCCATCAGTTCTGGACTAGCGGGAGGCCTAGATACGCAGTATTTT
cdr3_aa: CAISSGLAGGLDTQYF
clone_size: -
d_call: TRBD2
v_call: TRBV10-3
j_call: TRBJ2-3

cdr3_nt: TGTGCCAGCACCCCCAGCTGGGCAGGGGAAGAGACCCAGTACTTC
cdr3_aa: CASTPSWAGEETQYF
clone_size: -
d_call: -
v_call: TRBV6-2/TRBV6-3
j_call: TRBJ2-5

cdr3_nt: TGTGCCAGCAGTTTAAGGGGCGAGCAGTACTTC
cdr3_aa: CASSLRGEQYF
clone_size: -
d_call: -
v_call: TRBV28
j_call: TRBJ2-7

cdr3_nt: TGTGCCACCAGTGACACCGGGATGCCCGGTGGGCAGTACTTC
cdr3_aa: CATSDTGMPGGQYF
clone_size: -
d_call: -
v_call: TRBV24-1
j_call: TRBJ2-7

cdr3_nt: TGTGCCAGCAGCTTGGGGACCCGGGAGGGCCTGGAGACCCAGTACTTC
cdr3_aa: CASSLGTREGLETQYF
clone_size: -
d_call: TRBD2
v_call: TRBV5-8
j_call: TRBJ2-5

cdr3_nt: TGCGCCAGCAGCCCTGGACAGCCTTACAATGAGCAGTTCTTC
cdr3_aa: CASSPGQPYNEQFF
clone_size: -
d_call: -
v_call: TRBV5-1
j_call: TRBJ2-1

cdr3_nt: TGTGCCAGCAGCCGCGGGAGGTTGACTGAAGCTTTCTTT
cdr3_aa: CASSRGRLTEAFF
clone_size: -
d_call: -
v_call: TRBV3-1/TRBV3-2
j_call: TRBJ1-1

cdr3_nt: TGTGCCAGCAGCTCAAATGAAAACATTCAGTACTTC
cdr3_aa: CASSSNENIQYF
clone_size: -
d_call: -
v_call: TRBV5-4
j_call: TRBJ2-4

cdr3_nt: TGCGCCAGCAGACAACAGGGCCTCGCCTACGAGCAGTACTTC
cdr3_aa: CASRQQGLAYEQYF
clone_size: -
d_call: -
v_call: TRBV5-1
j_call: TRBJ2-7

cdr3_nt: TGTGCCAGCACTAGCGGGACCAATGAGCAGTTCTTC
cdr3_aa: CASTSGTNEQFF
clone_size: -
d_call: TRBD2
v_call: TRBV9
j_call: TRBJ2-1

cdr3_nt: TGTGCCAGCAGCCCCTTCGGAGAGACCCAGTACTTC
cdr3_aa: CASSPFGETQYF
clone_size: -
d_call: -
v_call: TRBV3-1/TRBV3-2
j_call: TRBJ2-5

cdr3_nt: TGTGCCAGCAGTGAAGCCACGGTACGGGGTCAGCCCCAGCATTTT
cdr3_aa: CASSEATVRGQPQHF
clone_size: -
d_call: -
v_call: TRBV6-1
j_call: TRBJ1-5

cdr3_nt: TGTGCCACTATAAACAACGGGGGGGCTGAAGCTTTCTTT
cdr3_aa: CATINNGGAEAFF
clone_size: -
d_call: -
v_call: TRBV19
j_call: TRBJ1-1

cdr3_nt: TGTGCCAGTACAGGCGGGAGAGTAGACATTCAGTACTTC
cdr3_aa: CASTGGRVDIQYF
clone_size: once
d_call: TRBD2
v_call: TRBV19
j_call: TRBJ2-4

cdr3_nt: TGTGCCTGGGCCTATGGGGGGGCAGATACGCAGTATTTT
cdr3_aa: CAWAYGGADTQYF
clone_size: -
d_call: TRBD2
v_call: TRBV30
j_call: TRBJ2-3

cdr3_nt: TGTGCCAGCAGAGACAGGGAGTCTGGCTACACCTTC
cdr3_aa: CASRDRESGYTF
clone_size: -
d_call: TRBD1
v_call: TRBV12-3/TRBV12-4
j_call: TRBJ1-2

cdr3_nt: TGTGCCAGCAGGGCCGGGGACAGTCGGACTTATGGCTACACCTTC
cdr3_aa: CASRAGDSRTYGYTF
clone_size: -
d_call: TRBD1
v_call: TRBV2
j_call: TRBJ1-2

cdr3_nt: TGTGCCAGCAGCTCACAGGGGGCCCAAGAGACCCAGTACTTC
cdr3_aa: CASSSQGAQETQYF
clone_size: -
d_call: TRBD1
v_call: TRBV5-4
j_call: TRBJ2-5

cdr3_nt: TGTGCCAGCAAATTGACTCTCCCAGATACGCAGTATTTT
cdr3_aa: CASKLTLPDTQYF
clone_size: -
d_call: -
v_call: TRBV12-3/TRBV12-4
j_call: TRBJ2-3

cdr3_nt: TGTGCCAGCAGCAATGACCGGACAGGGGGCATCCCCCTCCACTTT
cdr3_aa: CASSNDRTGGIPLHF
clone_size: -
d_call: -
v_call: TRBV21-1
j_call: TRBJ1-6

cdr3_nt: TGTGCCACCAGTGACGGACAGGGGCCTTCTAGGCAGTTCTTC
cdr3_aa: CATSDGQGPSRQFF
clone_size: -
d_call: TRBD1
v_call: TRBV24-1
j_call: TRBJ2-1

cdr3_nt: TGTGCCAGCAGCCAGACTAGCGGAGCTTACGAGCAGTACTTC
cdr3_aa: CASSQTSGAYEQYF
clone_size: few
d_call: TRBD2
v_call: TRBV5-4
j_call: TRBJ2-7

cdr3_nt: TGTGCCAGCAGGGGAGGGGGAGAAATCAATCAGCCCCAGCATTTT
cdr3_aa: CASRGGGEINQPQHF
clone_size: -
d_call: -
v_call: TRBV6-6
j_call: TRBJ1-5

cdr3_nt: TGCGCCAGCAGCCAGGCGGGGCGGGGCCTTAGCACAGATACGCAGTATTTT
cdr3_aa: CASSQAGRGLSTDTQYF
clone_size: -
d_call: -
v_call: TRBV4-1
j_call: TRBJ2-3

cdr3_nt: TGTGCCAGCAGCCCCACAGGCGGCAGCTCCTACAATGAGCAGTTCTTC
cdr3_aa: CASSPTGGSSYNEQFF
clone_size: -
d_call: -
v_call: TRBV7-3
j_call: TRBJ2-1

cdr3_nt: TGTGCCACCAGACCCGGACAGGGTAGCACAGATACGCAGTATTTT
cdr3_aa: CATRPGQGSTDTQYF
clone_size: once
d_call: TRBD1
v_call: TRBV24-1
j_call: TRBJ2-3

cdr3_nt: TGTGCCAGCAGCCCTGGACAGGGGGACAATGAGCAGTTCTTC
cdr3_aa: CASSPGQGDNEQFF
clone_size: -
d_call: TRBD1
v_call: TRBV7-3
j_call: TRBJ2-1

cdr3_nt: TGTGCCAGCAGAAAGATAGCGGGAGGAACGACAGATACGCAGTATTTT
cdr3_aa: CASRKIAGGTTDTQYF
clone_size: -
d_call: TRBD2
v_call: TRBV11-3
j_call: TRBJ2-3

cdr3_nt: TGTGCCAGCTCACCAGACGGGGGGATGCTCAGTCAGCCCCAGCATTTT
cdr3_aa: CASSPDGGMLSQPQHF
clone_size: -
d_call: -
v_call: TRBV18
j_call: TRBJ1-5

cdr3_nt: TGTGCCAGCAGCCCCGGGACAGTGAACAATGAGCAGTTCTTC
cdr3_aa: CASSPGTVNNEQFF
clone_size: -
d_call: TRBD1
v_call: TRBV11-3
j_call: TRBJ2-1